One sample yielded the 15 T cell receptor beta chains listed below, sequenced in a study of cytomegalovirus exposure and HLA in healthy donors. Some clones are missing from TCRdb's copy, which holds only in-frame ones; the method was immunoSEQ multiplex PCR. The sample consists of more than 85,000 clones, 70% to 90% of them appearing once. Material for sequencing was PBMCs. These receptors all come from a woman younger than 30 in good health and CMV-seropositive.

The J gene is TRBJ1-2, the V gene TRBV11-2; D remains ambiguous. The CDR3 spans 12 residues. Germline-derived CDR1 and CDR2 are SGHAT and FQNNGV. V shed 0 bases and J shed 9 bases, with 8 bases lying between them. The CDR3 nucleotides read TGTGCCAGCAGCTTAGATACGACTAGCTACACCTTC. Translation: CASSLDTTSYTF.

This clone was detected once. The DNA for the CDR3 is TGTGCCAGCAGGGGCGGGGTGTACAATGAGCAGTTCTTC. This sequence encodes CASRGGVYNEQFF. The J gene is TRBJ2-1, the V gene TRBV28, with a tentative D call TRBD2 (6 bases). The germline V and J ends were trimmed by 6 bases and 4 bases, with 10 bases remaining between them. The CDR3 runs 13 residues. The germline gives CDR1 MDHEN, CDR2 SYDVKM.

This sequence joins TRBV27 and TRBJ1-2, with unresolved D. The CDR3 spans 14 residues. The V gene's germline CDR1 is MNHEY and CDR2 SMNVEV (reference sequence). Trimming removed 4 bases at V and 2 bases at J, with 11 bases between. The DNA of the CDR3 is TGTGCCAGCAGTTCCCGTGGGCCCAACTATGGCTACACCTTC. Its translation is CASSSRGPNYGYTF.

The V and J genes are TRBV11-3 and TRBJ1-1; TRBD1 aligns across 8 bases. The V and J ends lost 5 bases and 7 bases, in that order; junction bases with no gene match: 6. CDR1 SGHNT and CDR2 YENEEA come from the germline V gene. This CDR3 contains 13 residues. In nucleotides, the CDR3 is TGTGCCAGCAGCCGAGACAGGGGACATGAAGCTTTCTTT. Translating it yields CASSRDRGHEAFF.

This clone was seen once. The CDR3 sequence: CASSPWSSNTEAFF. CDR3 nucleotide sequence: TGCGCCAGCAGCCCATGGTCGAGCAACACTGAAGCTTTCTTT. J is TRBJ1-1 and V is TRBV5-1, with D hard to call. Trimming removed 4 bases from V and 2 bases from J, with 12 bases in between. Germline V gene lookup returns CDR1 SGHRS and CDR2 YFSETQ. The CDR3 covers 14 residues.

J is TRBJ2-3 and V is TRBV5-5, with 7 bases lining up with TRBD1. Germline CDR1 and CDR2: SGHKS and YYEKEE (reference sequence). The CDR3 is 14 residues long. The trim removed 4 bases at V and 5 bases at J, leaving 7 bases unmatched. The CDR3 loop is CASSRSTGKDTQYF. CDR3 DNA: TGTGCCAGCAGCCGGTCGACAGGGAAAGATACGCAGTATTTT. The full variable domain, its missing parts supplied by reference TRBV5-5 and TRBJ2-3, is DAGVTQSPTHLIKTRGQQVTLRCSPISGHKSVSWYQQVLGQGPQFIFQYYEKEERGRGNFPDRFSARQFPNYSSELNVNALLLGDSALYLCASSRSTGKDTQYFGPGTRLTVL.

A few counts support this clone. V gene TRBV28 combines with J gene TRBJ2-7, with D hard to call. CDR1 is MDHEN, CDR2 SYDVKM, per germline. Trimming stripped 3 bases from V and 6 bases from J, with 3 bases between. The CDR3 extends over 10 amino acids. The CDR3 bases are TGTGCCAGCAGTTTCGGCGAGCAGTACTTC. Translated: CASSFGEQYF.

This clone was counted between two and nine times. The chain combines TRBV7-8 with TRBJ1-5; 7 bases map to TRBD1. Germline CDR1 SGHVS, CDR2 FQNEAQ. J lost 2 bases, V lost 5 bases, and 6 bases had no gene match. The CDR3 is made up of 15 amino acids. The CDR3 bases are TGTGCCAGCAGCCCAGGGGGGATTCGCAATCAGCCCCAGCATTTT. Its protein is CASSPGGIRNQPQHF.

The chain is built from TRBV4-1 and TRBJ1-1; D is perhaps TRBD1 (5 bases). Between the trimmed V and J ends, which lost 3 bases and 2 bases, there was a span of 16 bases. There are 16 residues in the CDR3. Germline V CDR1 and CDR2: MGHRA, YSYEKL. CDR3 residues: CASSHQGGGINTEAFF. The CDR3 DNA follows: TGCGCCAGCAGCCACCAGGGCGGGGGGATCAACACTGAAGCTTTCTTT.

The J gene is TRBJ2-1, the V gene TRBV15; 10 bases align to TRBD2. V gave up 3 bases and J gave up 4 bases; unmatched junction bases: 6. CDR1 LNHNV and CDR2 YYDKDF come from the germline V gene (reference sequence). The CDR3 runs 16 residues. The CDR3 sequence is CATSSEAGGPYNEQFF. CDR3 nucleotides: TGTGCCACCAGCAGCGAAGCGGGGGGGCCTTACAATGAGCAGTTCTTC. Combining the CDR3 with reference TRBV15 and TRBJ2-1 gives the whole variable domain DAMVIQNPRYQVTQFGKPVTLSCSQTLNHNVMYWYQQKSSQAPKLLFHYYDKDFNNEADTPDNFQSRRPNTSFCFLDIRSPGLGDTAMYLCATSSEAGGPYNEQFFGPGTRLTVL.

The chain is built from TRBV5-1 and TRBJ2-5; a possible D gene is TRBD1 (6 bases). Germline CDR1 reads SGHRS; CDR2 reads YFSETQ. V lost 4 bases, J lost 2 bases, and 12 bases lay in between. This CDR3 is built from 14 residues. The CDR3 is CASSRTGWQETQYF. The CDR3 DNA follows: TGCGCCAGCAGCCGAACAGGGTGGCAAGAGACCCAGTACTTC.

This clone has only one observation. The CDR3 protein is CASSLTGGSYEQYF. The CDR3 nucleotides read TGTGCCAGCAGTTTAACAGGGGGCTCCTACGAGCAGTACTTC. The rearrangement joins TRBV28 to TRBJ2-7; 8 bases are a match to TRBD1. V shed 2 bases and J 0 bases; nucleotides not matched to a gene: 0. This CDR3 is 14 amino acids long. Germline-derived CDR1 and CDR2 are MDHEN and SYDVKM.

V usage is TRBV6-1 and J usage is TRBJ2-7, with D unclear. Germline V lookup: CDR1 MNHNS, CDR2 SASEGT. CDR3 length: 14 residues. V was cut by 1 base and J by 1 base, with 8 bases left in between. CDR3 DNA sequence: TGTGCCAGCAGTGAAGGCCGGGTGTCCTACGAGCAGTACTTC. Translating gives CASSEGRVSYEQYF.

V is TRBV6-6 and J is TRBJ2-6; no firm D call. The CDR3 runs 14 residues. Trimming removed 1 base at V and 3 bases at J, with 4 bases between. From germline, CDR1 is MNHNY and CDR2 SVGAGI (reference sequence). This CDR3 is CASSYLSGANVLTF. CDR3 nucleotide sequence: TGTGCCAGCAGTTACTTGAGTGGGGCCAACGTCCTGACTTTC.

This CDR3 is CASSYQRGVTDTQYF. The CDR3 DNA sequence: TGTGCCAGCAGTTACCAGCGGGGGGTCACAGATACGCAGTATTTT. The V and J genes are TRBV6-6 and TRBJ2-3; 9 positions match TRBD2. The germline CDR1 and CDR2 sequences are MNHNY and SVGAGI (reference sequence). The length of the CDR3 is 15 residues. The V gene end was trimmed by 2 bases and the J gene end by 2 bases; junction bases not matched to a gene: 2.